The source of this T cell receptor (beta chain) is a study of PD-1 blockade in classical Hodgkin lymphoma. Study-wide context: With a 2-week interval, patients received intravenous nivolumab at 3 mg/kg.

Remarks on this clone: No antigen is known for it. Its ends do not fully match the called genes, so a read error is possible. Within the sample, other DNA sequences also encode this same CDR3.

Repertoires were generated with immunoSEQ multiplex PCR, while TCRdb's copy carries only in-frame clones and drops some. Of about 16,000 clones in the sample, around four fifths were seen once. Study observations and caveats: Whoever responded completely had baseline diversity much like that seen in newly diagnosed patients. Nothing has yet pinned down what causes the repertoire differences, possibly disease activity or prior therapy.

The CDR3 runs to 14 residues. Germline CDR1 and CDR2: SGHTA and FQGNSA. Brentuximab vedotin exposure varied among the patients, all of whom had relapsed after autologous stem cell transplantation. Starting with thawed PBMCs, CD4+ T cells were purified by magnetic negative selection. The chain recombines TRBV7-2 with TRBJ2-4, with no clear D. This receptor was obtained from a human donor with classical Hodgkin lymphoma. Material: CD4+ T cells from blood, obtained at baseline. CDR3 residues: CASSLSRPAGIQYF. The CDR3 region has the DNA TGTGCTAGCAGCCTATCCCGACCGGCTGGCATTCAGTACTTC.